Below, 21 T cell receptor beta chains from the same sample are listed, as sequenced in a study of OX40 agonist ivuxolimab in advanced cancers. Generated by immunoSEQ multiplex PCR, the TCRdb table keeps only in-frame clones and is missing some. The sample has under 85,000 clones, 87% seen once. The source material was CD4+ or CD8+ T cells sorted from blood, sampled in a trial of the OX40 agonist ivuxolimab. Source of these receptors: an adult with an advanced solid tumor such as melanoma, head and neck, liver or kidney cancer.

CDR3 protein: CASGYNEQFF. The DNA of the CDR3 is TGTGCCAGCGGGTACAATGAGCAGTTCTTC. The rearrangement joins TRBV19 to TRBJ2-1; D is uncertain. Germline V lookup: CDR1 LNHDA, CDR2 SQIVND (reference sequence). CDR3 length equals 10 residues. Trimming left V 9 bases short and J 4 bases short, with 4 bases between.

The V call is TRBV7-9, the J call TRBJ2-3; either TRBD1 or TRBD2 may supply D (5 bases each). The CDR3 covers 16 residues. V shed 1 base and J shed 0 bases, with 11 bases lying between them. Germline CDR1 is SEHNR and CDR2 is FQNEAQ (reference sequence). The DNA for the CDR3 is TGTGCCAGCAGCTTAGGGGTGGGACCTAGCACAGATACGCAGTATTTT. Translating it yields CASSLGVGPSTDTQYF. Variable domain in full (rest from reference TRBV7-9 and TRBJ2-3): DTGVSQNPRHKITKRGQNVTFRCDPISEHNRLYWYRQTLGQGPEFLTYFQNEAQLEKSRLLSDRFSAERPKGSFSTLEIQRTEQGDSAMYLCASSLGVGPSTDTQYFGPGTRLTVL.

The chain carries TRBV14 and TRBJ1-3; D is unclear. V lost 1 base and J 0 bases, leaving 7 bases between the germline ends. There are 15 residues in the CDR3. In germline, CDR1 is SGHDN, CDR2 FVKESK. The CDR3 here is CASSQVAASGNTIYF. CDR3 bases: TGTGCCAGCAGCCAAGTGGCGGCCTCTGGAAACACCATATATTTT.

This chain's CDR3 is CAWNLGGDQPQHF. Written as DNA, the CDR3 is TGTGCCTGGAACTTAGGAGGGGATCAGCCCCAGCATTTT. J is TRBJ1-5 and V is TRBV30; a possible D gene is TRBD1 (5 bases). V was trimmed by 4 bases and J by 5 bases, leaving 12 bases between them. The CDR3 spans 13 residues. Per the germline V gene, CDR1 is GTSNPN and CDR2 is SVGIG (reference sequence).

On this clone itself: This clone may be a read error of a much larger clone one base away. This CDR3 is also generated by other DNA sequences in the sample. The gene calls are TRBV7-2 and TRBJ1-5; 7 bases agree with TRBD1. Germline values: CDR1 SGHTA, CDR2 FQGNSA. CDR3 size: 13 residues. V shed 2 bases and J 7 bases; nucleotides not matched to a gene: 2. CDR3 in amino acids: CASSLQGDQPQHF. As DNA, the CDR3 is TGTGCCAGCAGCTTACAGGGGGACCAGCCCCAGCATTTT. The full variable domain, its missing parts supplied by reference TRBV7-2 and TRBJ1-5, is GAGVSQSPSNKVTEKGKDVELRCDPISGHTALYWYRQSLGQGLEFLIYFQGNSAPDKSGLPSDRFSAERTGGSVSTLTIQRTQQEDSAVYLCASSLQGDQPQHFGDGTRLSIL.

The chain joins TRBV7-2 to TRBJ1-5; 7 bases agree with TRBD1. Germline V CDR1 and CDR2: SGHTA, FQGNSA. The CDR3 sequence is 15 residues long. The V segment lost 1 base and the J segment 4 bases; nucleotides outside the gene matches: 4. The CDR3 region is CASSLDRGGNQPQHF. The CDR3, as DNA: TGTGCCAGCAGCTTAGACAGGGGAGGAAATCAGCCCCAGCATTTT.

The J gene is TRBJ1-4, the V gene TRBV6-5; no clear D gene. This CDR3 spans 13 amino acids. Germline CDR1 and CDR2: MNHEY and SVGAGI. With 6 bases removed from V and 5 bases from J, the gap between germline ends came to 10 bases. The CDR3: CASSLDGNEKLFF. For the CDR3, the DNA is TGTGCCAGCAGCCTGGACGGCAATGAAAAACTGTTTTTT.

The chain links TRBV25-1 to TRBJ2-7; D tentatively fits TRBD1 or TRBD2 (5 bases each). With 3 bases removed from V and 2 bases from J, the gap between germline ends came to 14 bases. The germline CDR1 and CDR2 sequences are MGHDK and SYGVNS. The CDR3 has 15 residues. The CDR3 reads CASSDTSGRAYEQYF. DNA for the CDR3: TGTGCCAGCAGTGATACCTCGGGACGTGCCTACGAGCAGTACTTC.

V usage is TRBV5-1 and J usage is TRBJ2-5; 14 positions agree with TRBD2. This CDR3 comprises 22 residues. V trimming: 1 base; J trimming: 1 base; junction bases outside the gene matches: 18. Germline lookup yields CDR1 SGHRS and CDR2 YFSETQ. CDR3 DNA sequence: TGCGCCAGCAGCTTGCCGTCCTCGACGCGGACTAGCGGGGGGCCCCCCCAAGAGACCCAGTACTTC. Protein sequence: CASSLPSSTRTSGGPPQETQYF.

This clone occurred a few times. The V call is TRBV29-1, the J call TRBJ1-1; 8 bases match TRBD1. Germline values: CDR1 SQVTM, CDR2 ANQGSEA. CDR3 length: 14 residues. V gave up 2 bases and J gave up 0 bases; unmatched junction bases: 2. CDR3 residues: CSVEYRGVNTEAFF. DNA for the CDR3: TGCAGCGTTGAATACAGGGGGGTGAACACTGAAGCTTTCTTT.

This chain joins TRBV25-1 and TRBJ1-1; TRBD1 matches at 9 bases. After removal of 3 bases from V and 4 bases from J, the junction contained 6 bases not matched to a gene. Germline V CDR1 and CDR2: MGHDK, SYGVNS. This CDR3 comprises 15 residues. This CDR3 is CASSEAKQGATEAFF. The CDR3 bases are TGTGCCAGCAGTGAGGCTAAACAGGGGGCCACTGAAGCTTTCTTT. Variable domain in full (rest from reference TRBV25-1 and TRBJ1-1): EADIYQTPRYLVIGTGKKITLECSQTMGHDKMYWYQQDPGMELHLIHYSYGVNSTEKGDLSSESTVSRIRTEHFPLTLESARPSHTSQYLCASSEAKQGATEAFFGQGTRLTVV.

The rearrangement links TRBV5-8 to TRBJ1-1; a possible D gene is TRBD1 (5 bases). V was pared by 4 bases and J by 6 bases, with 16 bases between. From germline, CDR1 is SGHTS and CDR2 YDEGEE. CDR3 size: 14 residues. This CDR3 reads CASSAGLRPAEAFF. The CDR3 region has the DNA TGTGCCAGCAGCGCGGGACTCCGGCCTGCTGAAGCTTTCTTT.

This clone has just a few counts. The chain has TRBV7-9 and TRBJ2-7, with D maybe TRBD2 (5 bases). The CDR3 consists of 15 residues. CDR1 and CDR2 from the germline V gene are SEHNR and FQNEAQ (reference sequence). V lost 2 bases and J 0 bases, leaving 11 bases between the germline ends. CDR3 DNA: TGTGCCAGCAGCTTACGGGGAAGGAGCTCCTACGAGCAGTACTTC. Translated, it gives CASSLRGRSSYEQYF.

V gene TRBV5-1 combines with J gene TRBJ2-7; TRBD1 agrees at 8 bases. V was clipped by 2 bases and J by 3 bases; unmatched bases: 4. This CDR3 region has 14 residues. Germline loops: CDR1 SGHRS, CDR2 YFSETQ. The CDR3 spells CASSFGQGIYEQYF. The DNA for the CDR3 is TGCGCCAGCAGCTTTGGACAGGGAATCTACGAGCAGTACTTC.

The V call is TRBV5-1, the J call TRBJ1-6; 7 bases match TRBD1. This CDR3 comprises 14 residues. V gave up 4 bases and J gave up 6 bases; unmatched junction bases: 4. CDR1 and CDR2 (germline): SGHRS, YFSETQ. The DNA of the CDR3 is TGCGCCAGCAGCCCGCAGGGGGGTAATTCACCCCTCCACTTT. Translated, it gives CASSPQGGNSPLHF.

This chain connects TRBV10-1 to TRBJ1-1, with D unclear. The length of the CDR3 is 14 residues. The ends were cut back, 0 bases at V and 6 bases at J, with 11 bases in the middle. CDR1 is WNHNN and CDR2 is SYGVQD in the germline V gene (reference sequence). The CDR3 is CASSESSIDAEAFF. For the CDR3, the DNA is TGCGCCAGCAGTGAGTCTTCGATAGACGCTGAAGCTTTCTTT.

The chain combines TRBV19 with TRBJ2-2, with a weak D call TRBD2 (5 bases). CDR1 is LNHDA and CDR2 is SQIVND in the germline V gene (reference sequence). The CDR3 consists of 16 residues. Trimming cost V 7 bases and J 2 bases, with 17 bases left between them. CDR3 sequence: CASKKLVGSNTGELFF. CDR3 nucleotide sequence: TGTGCCAGTAAAAAATTGGTTGGGAGTAACACCGGGGAGCTGTTTTTT.

The genes are TRBV5-1 and TRBJ2-5, with unresolved D. The CDR3 is 13 amino acids. Between the trimmed V and J ends, which lost 2 bases and 5 bases, there was a span of 10 bases. Germline values: CDR1 SGHRS, CDR2 YFSETQ. The CDR3 is CASSLRGWETQYF. The CDR3 coding sequence is TGCGCCAGCAGCTTAAGAGGTTGGGAGACCCAGTACTTC.

The rearrangement uses TRBV19 and TRBJ2-4; 10 bases are a match to TRBD1. There are 15 residues in the CDR3. J lost 7 bases, V lost 5 bases, and 8 bases had no gene match. Germline loops: CDR1 LNHDA, CDR2 SQIVND (reference sequence). CDR3 nucleotide sequence: TGTGCCAGTAGTTTGACAGGGGGCGCGAGGAACATTCAGTACTTC. Amino acids: CASSLTGGARNIQYF.

This rearrangement joins TRBV4-3 to TRBJ2-7; TRBD1 might be the D (6 bases). Germline V gives CDR1 LGHNA, CDR2 YSLEER. The CDR3 spans 13 residues. V lost 4 bases and J lost 6, with 13 bases in between. The CDR3 loop is CASSLGQLGEQYF. CDR3 bases: TGCGCCAGCAGCCTCGGACAGCTGGGCGAGCAGTACTTC.

The chain recombines TRBV27 with TRBJ2-2, with TRBD2 matching over 14 bases. The CDR3 has 19 residues. V lost 5 bases, J lost 4 bases, and 12 bases stayed unmatched. CDR1 MNHEY and CDR2 SMNVEV come from the germline V gene (reference sequence). CDR3 in amino acids: CASSRRGLAGDQGTGELFF. As DNA, the CDR3 is TGTGCCAGCAGTCGACGGGGACTAGCGGGAGATCAAGGCACCGGGGAGCTGTTTTTT.